Listed here are 27 T cell receptor beta chains from one sample, sequenced in a study of breast tumors, draining lymph nodes, adjacent tissues. Samples came from axillary lymph nodes draining the breast cancer. TCRdb independently ran MiXCR on the multiplex PCR reads; one entry per CDR3 protein. This table holds about 270,000 distinct CDR3 sequences, 30% found once. Sequenced material: axillary lymph node tissue. These receptors originate from a female donor with breast cancer. Some clones in this sample may be carry-over from other donors' samples.

The count of this clonotype is one. The chain recombines TRBV10-3 with TRBJ1-3; 7 bases agree with TRBD1. The ends lost 6 bases at V and 2 bases at J; junction bases unmatched: 7. Germline assignment: CDR1 ENHRY and CDR2 SYGVKD. The CDR3 spans 15 residues. The CDR3 DNA reads as TGTGCCATCAGCGAGGACAGGCAAGCTGGAAACACCATATATTTT. Translating it yields CAISEDRQAGNTIYF.

This clonotype was seen ten or more times. The V and J genes are TRBV19 and TRBJ2-3, with 10 bases matching TRBD2. There are 16 residues in the CDR3. Per germline, CDR1 LNHDA and CDR2 SQIVND (reference sequence). The V and J ends lost 4 bases and 0 bases, in that order; junction bases with no gene match: 4. The CDR3 reads CASSNPTSGSTDTQYF. In DNA form, the CDR3 reads TGTGCCAGTAGTAACCCGACTAGCGGGAGCACAGATACGCAGTATTTT.

This clonotype was seen ten or more times. V gene TRBV6-5 combines with J gene TRBJ2-2; TRBD2 is a possible D gene (5 bases). V gave up 8 bases and J gave up 7 bases, with 14 bases separating them. This CDR3 is 13 amino acids long. In germline, CDR1 is MNHEY, CDR2 SVGAGI. DNA for the CDR3: TGTGCCAGCCTCCGGAAGGCGGGCGGGGAGCTGTTTTTT. This sequence encodes CASLRKAGGELFF.

Of note for this clonotype: One end of the junction fails to match germline, which may point to a read error. The chain employs TRBV13 and TRBJ2-1; 8 bases fit TRBD2. Germline V gives CDR1 PRHDT, CDR2 FYEKMQ (reference sequence). This CDR3 has 15 amino acids. The CDR3 loop is CASSIGLAGYNEQFF. CDR3 bases: TGTGCCAGCAGCATAGGGCTAGCGGGCTACAATGAGCAGTTCTTC.

This clonotype has more than one count but fewer than ten. This sequence joins TRBV28 and TRBJ2-7; no definite D call. CDR1 and CDR2 from the germline V gene are MDHEN and SYDVKM. The ends were cut back, 5 bases at V and 4 bases at J, with 15 bases in the middle. This CDR3 contains 14 residues. CDR3 loop: CASSLPLAGYEQYF. DNA for the CDR3: TGTGCCAGCAGTCTTCCCCTCGCAGGTTACGAGCAGTACTTC.

The rearrangement uses TRBV12-3 or TRBV12-4 and TRBJ2-3, with a possible D match to TRBD1 (6 bases). Trimming shortened V by 0 bases and J by 4 bases, and 14 bases separated the two germline ends. The CDR3 consists of 16 residues. The CDR3 DNA follows: TGTGCCAGCAGTTTAGCCCGGCAGCAGGGGTCAGATACGCAGTATTTT. Protein: CASSLARQQGSDTQYF.

This clonotype has at least ten counts. This chain connects TRBV6-6 to TRBJ2-1; D may be TRBD1 or TRBD2 (5 bases each). The germline CDR1 and CDR2 sequences are MNHNY and SVGAGI (reference sequence). V was cut by 2 bases and J by 9 bases, with 11 bases left in between. This CDR3 is 13 amino acids long. The CDR3 sequence is CASSYEGSGEQFF. DNA for the CDR3: TGTGCCAGCAGTTACGAGGGGTCGGGTGAGCAGTTCTTC.

This clonotype was observed many times. The chain carries TRBV24-1 and TRBJ2-3, with 10 bases identical to TRBD2. Trimming cost V 4 bases and J 4 bases; bases outside gene matches: 7. Germline V CDR1 and CDR2: KGHDR, SFDVKD. This CDR3 has 16 residues. CDR3 in amino acids: CATSELAGGSPDTQYF. The CDR3 DNA follows: TGTGCCACCAGTGAGTTAGCGGGAGGATCCCCAGATACGCAGTATTTT.

About this clonotype: Compared with germline, one end of the junction differs, possibly owing to a read error. The chain couples TRBV4-1 to TRBJ1-4; D is perhaps TRBD1 (5 bases). The CDR3 runs 14 residues. Germline V CDR1 and CDR2: MGHRA, YSYEKL. CDR3 residues: CAGSRGMANEKLFF. The CDR3 nucleotides read TGCGCCGGCAGCCGGGGGATGGCTAATGAAAAACTGTTTTTT.

To note about this clonotype: This could be a read error, since a much larger clone is one nucleotide away. It is likely a read error, because the conserved phenylalanine at the end of the CDR3 is missing. V is TRBV19 and J is TRBJ2-1, with TRBD2 matching 14 bases. Germline V lookup: CDR1 LNHDA, CDR2 SQIVND (reference sequence). V shed 8 bases, J shed 7 bases, and the junction held 10 bases outside the gene matches. The CDR3 sequence is 16 residues long. DNA of the CDR3: TGTGCCAGTGGGGGACTAGCGGGAGCTACGGGGAATGAGCAGTTCTCC. Protein sequence: CASGGLAGATGNEQFS.

This clonotype has at least ten counts. This rearrangement joins TRBV7-9 to TRBJ2-1; possible D gene TRBD2, 7 bases. V lost 7 bases and J lost 3, with 19 bases in between. The CDR3 contains 16 residues. Germline V gene lookup returns CDR1 SEHNR and CDR2 FQNEAQ (reference sequence). CDR3 region: CASTGGRRGGYNEQFF. The CDR3 nucleotides read TGTGCCAGCACCGGGGGGAGGAGGGGGGGCTACAATGAGCAGTTCTTC.

Regarding this clonotype: A read error may be the cause here, since a much bigger clone is one base away. This chain uses TRBV12-3 or TRBV12-4 with TRBJ2-1; D might be TRBD1 (5 bases). This CDR3 comprises 13 residues. V was pared by 7 bases and J by 5 bases, with 12 bases between. The DNA for the CDR3 is TGTGCCAGCACAAACCGACAGAACAATGAGCAGTTCTTC. Encoded protein: CASTNRQNNEQFF.

As concerns this clonotype: This clone may be a read error of a much larger clone one base away. The rearrangement joins TRBV7-9 to TRBJ2-7; D is uncertain. This CDR3 has 11 amino acids. CDR1 is SEHNR and CDR2 is FQNEAQ in the germline V gene (reference sequence). CDR3 sequence: CASGFLGEQYF. The CDR3, as DNA: TGTGCCAGCGGCTTTCTTGGGGAGCAGTACTTC.

In this sample, this clonotype turned up many times. The chain employs TRBV7-9 and TRBJ1-2, with D maybe TRBD1 (5 bases). V was pared by 5 bases and J by 8 bases, with 15 bases between. CDR1 is SEHNR, CDR2 FQNEAQ, per germline (reference sequence). The CDR3 is 13 residues long. The CDR3 coding sequence is TGTGCCAGCAGCCTCCGGGACCGGGACGGCTACACCTTC. This encodes CASSLRDRDGYTF. The full variable domain, in which reference TRBV7-9 and TRBJ1-2 provide the parts outside the CDR3, is DTGVSQNPRHKITKRGQNVTFRCDPISEHNRLYWYRQTLGQGPEFLTYFQNEAQLEKSRLLSDRFSAERPKGSFSTLEIQRTEQGDSAMYLCASSLRDRDGYTFGSGTRLTVV.

This clonotype was seen at least ten times. Written as DNA, the CDR3 is TGTGCCAGCTCACCACCAGGGACAAGGCAGCAGTACTTC. This gives the protein CASSPPGTRQQYF. V gene TRBV18 combines with J gene TRBJ2-7; D might be TRBD1 (6 bases). The length of the CDR3 is 13 residues. V lost 0 bases, J lost 8 bases, and 11 bases lay in between. Germline V gene data show CDR1 as KGHSH and CDR2 as LQKENI. The whole variable domain, remainder taken from reference TRBV18 and TRBJ2-7, is NAGVMQNPRHLVRRRGQEARLRCSPMKGHSHVYWYRQLPEEGLKFMVYLQKENIIDESGMPKERFSAEFPKEGPSILRIQQVVRGDSAAYFCASSPPGTRQQYFGPGTRLTVT.

Concerning this clonotype itself: With a much larger clone just one base away, this may be a read error. The V and J genes are TRBV19 and TRBJ1-5; D call uncertain. The CDR3 is 13 amino acids. Germline values: CDR1 LNHDA, CDR2 SQIVND (reference sequence). Between the trimmed V and J ends, which lost 11 bases and 3 bases, there was a span of 14 bases. The CDR3 bases are TGTGCCGGTTCAGTGAACCTCAATCAGCCCCAGCATTTT. Its translation is CAGSVNLNQPQHF.

This clonotype has only a few counts. This sequence joins TRBV20-1 and TRBJ2-7, with 9 bases identical to TRBD1. CDR3 size: 20 residues. V trimming: 1 base; J trimming: 2 bases; junction bases outside the gene matches: 21. Germline V CDR1 and CDR2: DFQATT, SNEGSKA (reference sequence). The CDR3 sequence: CSARVYLGQGLRAQTYEQYF. CDR3 DNA: TGCAGTGCTAGAGTCTATCTGGGACAGGGCCTACGAGCCCAGACCTACGAGCAGTACTTC.

About this clonotype: A much larger clone lies a single base off, so this may be a read error. It is likely a read error, because the conserved phenylalanine at the end of the CDR3 is missing. J is TRBJ2-2 and V is TRBV5-1; tentatively, D is TRBD2 (5 bases). The germline gives CDR1 SGHRS, CDR2 YFSETQ. With 1 base removed from V and 1 base from J, the gap between germline ends came to 17 bases. This CDR3 is built from 18 residues. CDR3 DNA sequence: TGCGCCAGCAGCTTGAGGGTATTGGGTAGCGTGAACACCGGGGAGCTGTTTTCT. Encoded protein: CASSLRVLGSVNTGELFS.

This clonotype was recorded only once. The chain uses TRBV9 and TRBJ2-1; D gene ambiguous. Germline V gene sequence: CDR1 SGDLS, CDR2 YYNGEE. Trimming removed 0 bases from V and 3 bases from J, with 10 bases in between. The CDR3 totals 15 residues. CDR3 amino acids: CASSVGGSYYNEQFF. Written as DNA, the CDR3 is TGTGCCAGCAGCGTAGGGGGATCCTACTACAATGAGCAGTTCTTC.

This clonotype was detected many times. The J gene is TRBJ1-4, the V gene TRBV20-1, with D perhaps matching TRBD1 (6 bases). The CDR3 is made up of 16 amino acids. Trimming pared 5 bases from V and 5 bases from J, leaving 21 bases between. Germline V gene lookup returns CDR1 DFQATT and CDR2 SNEGSKA (reference sequence). The CDR3 DNA reads TGCAGTGCTCCTTCCATACAGGGCCCGACGAATGAAAAACTGTTTTTT. Translation: CSAPSIQGPTNEKLFF.

Many counts were recorded for this clonotype. This rearrangement joins TRBV11-3 to TRBJ2-5, with D possibly matching TRBD2 (5 bases). Germline values: CDR1 SGHNT, CDR2 YENEEA. V was pared by 5 bases and J by 0 bases, with 13 bases between. This CDR3 spans 15 amino acids. As DNA, the CDR3 is TGTGCCAGCAGCCCCGGACTGGAAAACCAAGAGACCCAGTACTTC. This translates into CASSPGLENQETQYF.

This clonotype was detected ten times or more. V and J are TRBV24-1 and TRBJ2-1, with 8 positions matching TRBD2. The CDR3 totals 16 residues. V lost 4 bases to trimming and J lost 8 bases; unmatched junction nucleotides: 12. Per the germline V gene, CDR1 is KGHDR and CDR2 is SFDVKD. The CDR3 loop reads CATSDPSRGRHDEQFF. CDR3 nucleotides: TGTGCCACCAGTGACCCCTCTCGCGGGAGGCATGATGAGCAGTTCTTC.

This clonotype occurred many times. This chain uses TRBV6-4 with TRBJ2-1; TRBD2 matches at 8 bases. V trimming: 3 bases; J trimming: 9 bases; junction bases outside the gene matches: 10. The CDR3 has 15 amino acids. Germline V CDR1 and CDR2: MRHNA, SNTAGT. The DNA of the CDR3 is TGTGCCAGCAGTGAACAACCGGGACTAGTGGGTGAGCAGTTCTTC. Translation: CASSEQPGLVGEQFF.

This clonotype showed up many times. The CDR3 spells CASSLAGGSSNTGELFF. The DNA for the CDR3 is TGCGCCAGCAGCTTGGCCGGCGGGAGTTCGAACACCGGGGAGCTGTTTTTT. This chain connects TRBV5-1 to TRBJ2-2; TRBD2 aligns across 7 bases. Germline CDR1 and CDR2: SGHRS and YFSETQ. V shed 0 bases and J 0 bases; nucleotides not matched to a gene: 5. The CDR3 runs 17 residues.

The rearrangement uses TRBV29-1 and TRBJ1-1; D is uncertain. Trimming removed 6 bases at V and 0 bases at J, with 14 bases between. CDR3 length: 14 residues. Germline CDR1 and CDR2: SQVTM and ANQGSEA. The CDR3 DNA sequence: TGCAGCGTGGAGAACCCCGGCGTGAACACTGAAGCTTTCTTT. Residues: CSVENPGVNTEAFF.

On this clonotype itself: One end of the junction fails to match germline, which may point to a read error. The gene calls are TRBV29-1 and TRBJ2-6, with 7 positions matching TRBD2. This CDR3 region has 16 residues. Germline V gives CDR1 SQVTM, CDR2 ANQGSEA. For the CDR3, the DNA is TGCAGCGTGGGAGGGACTGGCGGTTGGAGGGCCTACGTCCTGACTTTC. Amino acid sequence: CSVGGTGGWRAYVLTF.

This clonotype was seen only once. This chain links TRBV10-3 with TRBJ1-3; no clear D gene. V dropped 5 bases and J dropped 4 bases, with 15 bases sitting between them. This CDR3 contains 15 residues. The germline V gene has CDR1 ENHRY and CDR2 SYGVKD. Here the CDR3 reads CAISPLNSPGNTIYF. The CDR3 DNA is TGTGCCATCAGTCCACTAAACAGTCCCGGAAACACCATATATTTT.